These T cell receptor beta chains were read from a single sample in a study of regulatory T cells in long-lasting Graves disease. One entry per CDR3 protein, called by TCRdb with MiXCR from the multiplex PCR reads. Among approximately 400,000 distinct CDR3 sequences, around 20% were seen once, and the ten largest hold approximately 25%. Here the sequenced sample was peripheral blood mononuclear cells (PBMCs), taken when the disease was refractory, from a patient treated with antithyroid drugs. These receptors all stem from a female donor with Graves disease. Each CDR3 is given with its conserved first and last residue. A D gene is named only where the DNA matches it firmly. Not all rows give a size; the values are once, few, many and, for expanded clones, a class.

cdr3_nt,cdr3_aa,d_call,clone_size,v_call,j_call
TGTGCCAGCAGCTCGGACAGATACGAGCAGTACTTC,CASSSDRYEQYF,NA,few,TRBV7-9,TRBJ2-7
TGTGCCAGCAGCCAAGATTCTCAGGTTTTTGGGACTGAAGCTTTCTTT,CASSQDSQVFGTEAFF,NA,NA,TRBV3-1,TRBJ1-1
TGTGCCAGCAGCTTAGTAGCGGGGGCCTACGAGCAGTACTTC,CASSLVAGAYEQYF,TRBD2,many,TRBV11-2,TRBJ2-7
TGTGCCAGCAGCCAGAACGGAGAGACCCAGTACTTC,CASSQNGETQYF,NA,many,TRBV11-2,TRBJ2-5
TGTGCCATCAGTGAGTCCGGGCAGGAAGAAACTGAAGCTTTCTTT,CAISESGQEETEAFF,NA,NA,TRBV10-3,TRBJ1-1
TGTGCCAGCAGCTTAGATCCGGCGAGGGACACTGAAGCTTTCTTT,CASSLDPARDTEAFF,NA,few,TRBV7-2,TRBJ1-1
TGTGCCAGCAGCTTGTTGGGGGCCGACACTGAAGTTTTCTTT,CASSLLGADTEVFF,NA,NA,TRBV7-8,TRBJ1-1
TGTGCCACCAGGCGGGACAGGGCGGTCGGCAATCAGCTCCAGCATTTT,CATRRDRAVGNQLQHF,TRBD1,few,TRBV6-1,TRBJ1-5
TGCGCCAGCAGCTTGGATGGGCAGGGGGGCAATCAGCCCCAGCATTTT,CASSLDGQGGNQPQHF,TRBD1,NA,TRBV5-1,TRBJ1-5
TGTGCCAGCAGCGTAGGGGCGGGGAGCACTGAAGCTTTCTTT,CASSVGAGSTEAFF,NA,NA,TRBV7-9,TRBJ1-1
TGTGCCAGCAGTTTAAGCAGGGGCCGGAGCGCTGAAGCTTTCTTT,CASSLSRGRSAEAFF,NA,NA,TRBV27,TRBJ1-1
TGTGCCAGCAGCTTAGCGTGGCAGGGGCGTGAAGCTTTCTTT,CASSLAWQGREAFF,NA,many,TRBV11-1,TRBJ1-1
TGTGCCAGCAGTTCCGATTACGGCGAGGAGACCCAGTACTTC,CASSSDYGEETQYF,NA,many,TRBV7-3,TRBJ2-5
TGTGCCAGCATCCCGTCAGGTGGGGGGTGGAACACTGAAGCTTTCTTT,CASIPSGGGWNTEAFF,NA,few,TRBV5-5,TRBJ1-1
TGTGCCAGCAGTTTATGGGGCAGGGGATTTTCCTACGAGCAGTACTTC,CASSLWGRGFSYEQYF,NA,many,TRBV28,TRBJ2-7
TGTGCCAGCACCCCCCCCGGCCTTCGGACCTATGGCTACACCTTC,CASTPPGLRTYGYTF,NA,many,TRBV28,TRBJ1-2
TGCAGCGTTGCTGGCCTAGCGGGCAATGAGCAGTTCTTC,CSVAGLAGNEQFF,TRBD2,NA,TRBV29-1,TRBJ2-1
TGTGCCAGCAGCTTACACACCGAGGAGCTGTTTTTT,CASSLHTEELFF,NA,many,TRBV11-3,TRBJ2-2
TGTGCCAGCAGTGGGACTCTCAGGGGCCTCGAGCAGTACTTC,CASSGTLRGLEQYF,NA,many,TRBV2,TRBJ2-7
TGTGCCAGTAGTATAGGGGCTAGCGGGAACACCGGGGAGCTGTTTTTT,CASSIGASGNTGELFF,TRBD2,few,TRBV19,TRBJ2-2
TGTGCCAGCAGTTCGGTGGCAGGGAATGGCTACACCTTC,CASSSVAGNGYTF,NA,many,TRBV6-5,TRBJ1-2
TGTGCCAGCAACCAGGGCCTAGCGGGAGGGCCGGATACGCAGTATTTT,CASNQGLAGGPDTQYF,TRBD2,few,TRBV3-1,TRBJ2-3
TGTGCCATCAGTTCGTCTAGCGGGACGAGTCCCTACGAGCGGTACTTC,CAISSSSGTSPYERYF,TRBD2,NA,TRBV10-3,TRBJ2-7
TGTGCCAGCAGTGGGTCTAGCGGGAGTTCAGATACGCAGTATTTT,CASSGSSGSSDTQYF,TRBD2,NA,TRBV2,TRBJ2-3
TGTGCCAGCAGCTTAACCCCGGGACTAGCGGGAGGGCCAGGGGAGCTGTTTTTT,CASSLTPGLAGGPGELFF,TRBD2,NA,TRBV7-3,TRBJ2-2
TGTGCCAGCTCAGCGGGACAGGGGAGCTACACCTTC,CASSAGQGSYTF,TRBD1,NA,TRBV18,TRBJ1-2
TGTGCCAGTAATGACGAGTGGGCAAGAGTTTCCACTGAAGCTTTCTTT,CASNDEWARVSTEAFF,NA,few,TRBV19,TRBJ1-1
TGCAGCTCAAAACGGGGGAACACTGAAGCTTTCTTT,CSSKRGNTEAFF,NA,few,TRBV29-1,TRBJ1-1
TGTGCCATCAGCGGACTGTGGCGGGAGGGGTACGAGCAGTACTTC,CAISGLWREGYEQYF,TRBD2,NA,TRBV10-3,TRBJ2-7
TGCAGTGCTTTAGATATGAACACTGAAGCTTTCTTT,CSALDMNTEAFF,NA,few,TRBV20-1,TRBJ1-1
TGTGCCGGAAGAGCGGGAGTGTCCTACAATGAGCAGTTCTTC,CAGRAGVSYNEQFF,TRBD2,few,TRBV2,TRBJ2-1
TGTGCCAGCAGCGTATTGGGTGCGAACACTGAAGCTTTCTTT,CASSVLGANTEAFF,NA,NA,TRBV9,TRBJ1-1
TGTGCCAGCGCAGGGACAGCCGCGAACACCGGGGAGCTGTTTTTT,CASAGTAANTGELFF,TRBD1,NA,TRBV18,TRBJ2-2
TGTGCCAGCAGCTTGGACAGCGCCGAGCAGTACTTC,CASSLDSAEQYF,NA,NA,TRBV11-3,TRBJ2-7
TGTGCCAGCATTTCGGACAGGGGATTTAATTCACCCCTCCACTTT,CASISDRGFNSPLHF,TRBD1,many,TRBV2,TRBJ1-6
TGTGCCAGCAGTGAATATCCTACCGGGGAGACCCAGTACTTC,CASSEYPTGETQYF,NA,few,TRBV25-1,TRBJ2-5
TGCGCCAGCAGCGGTTACAGGGACTTGAACACTGAAGCTTTCTTT,CASSGYRDLNTEAFF,NA,many,TRBV5-1,TRBJ1-1
TGTGCCAGCAGTTACTCCGCGGATAACTATGGCTACACCTTC,CASSYSADNYGYTF,NA,many,TRBV6-5,TRBJ1-2
TGCGCCAGCAACCACTACAGGGGGCTCGGCTCCTACGAGCAGTACTTC,CASNHYRGLGSYEQYF,TRBD1,few,TRBV5-1,TRBJ2-7